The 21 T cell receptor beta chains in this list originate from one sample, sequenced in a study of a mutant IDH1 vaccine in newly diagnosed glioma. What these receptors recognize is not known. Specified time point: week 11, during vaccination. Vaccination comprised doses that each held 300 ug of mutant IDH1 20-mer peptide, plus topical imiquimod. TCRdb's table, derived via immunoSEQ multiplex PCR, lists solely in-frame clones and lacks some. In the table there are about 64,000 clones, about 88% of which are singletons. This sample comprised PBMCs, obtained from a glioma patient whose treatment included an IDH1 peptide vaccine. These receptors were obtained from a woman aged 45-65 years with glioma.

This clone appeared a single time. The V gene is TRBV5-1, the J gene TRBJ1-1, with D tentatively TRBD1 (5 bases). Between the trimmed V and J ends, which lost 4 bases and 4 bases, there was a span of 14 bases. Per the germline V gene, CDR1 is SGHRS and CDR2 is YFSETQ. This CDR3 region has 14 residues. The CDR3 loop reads CASSIHRLSTEAFF. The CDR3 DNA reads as TGCGCCAGCAGCATACACAGGTTATCCACTGAAGCTTTCTTT.

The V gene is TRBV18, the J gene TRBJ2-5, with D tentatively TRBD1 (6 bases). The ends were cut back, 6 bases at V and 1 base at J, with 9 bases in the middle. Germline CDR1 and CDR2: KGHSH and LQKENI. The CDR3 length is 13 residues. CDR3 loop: CASSPGAQETQYF. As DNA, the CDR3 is TGTGCCAGCTCCCCAGGGGCCCAAGAGACCCAGTACTTC.

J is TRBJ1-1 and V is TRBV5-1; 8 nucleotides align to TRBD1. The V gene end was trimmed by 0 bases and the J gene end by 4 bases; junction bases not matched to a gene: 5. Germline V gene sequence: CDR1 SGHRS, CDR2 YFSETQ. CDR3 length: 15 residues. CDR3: CASSLAAGGSTEAFF. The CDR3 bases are TGCGCCAGCAGCTTGGCGGCAGGGGGCTCCACTGAAGCTTTCTTT.

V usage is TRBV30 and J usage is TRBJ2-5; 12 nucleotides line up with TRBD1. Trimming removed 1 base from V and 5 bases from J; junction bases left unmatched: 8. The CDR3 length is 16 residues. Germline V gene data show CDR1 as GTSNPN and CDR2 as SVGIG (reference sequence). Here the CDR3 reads CAWSGPGTGGRETQYF. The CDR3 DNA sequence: TGTGCCTGGAGTGGTCCCGGGACAGGGGGCCGGGAGACCCAGTACTTC.

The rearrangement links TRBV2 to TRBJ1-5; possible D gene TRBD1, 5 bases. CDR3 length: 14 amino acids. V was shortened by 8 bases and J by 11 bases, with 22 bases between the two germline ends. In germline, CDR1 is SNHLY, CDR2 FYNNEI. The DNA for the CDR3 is TGTGCCAGCCACAGTACAGGTTTGGGCGGGGCCCAGCATTTT. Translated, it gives CASHSTGLGGAQHF.

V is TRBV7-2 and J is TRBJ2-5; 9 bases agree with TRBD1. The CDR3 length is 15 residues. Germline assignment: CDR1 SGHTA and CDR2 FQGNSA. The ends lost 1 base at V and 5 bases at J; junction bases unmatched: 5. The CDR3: CASSLGTGAIETQYF. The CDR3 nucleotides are TGTGCCAGCAGCTTAGGGACAGGGGCGATTGAGACCCAGTACTTC.

The CDR3 DNA sequence: TGTGCCAGCAGCATCCGCAGGGCAGGTGAAAAACTGTTTTTT. Translation: CASSIRRAGEKLFF. The chain uses TRBV6-5 and TRBJ1-4, with D perhaps TRBD1 (5 bases). Trimming removed 6 bases from V and 7 bases from J, with 15 bases in between. Germline CDR1 and CDR2: MNHEY and SVGAGI. The CDR3 runs 14 residues.

The CDR3 bases are TGTGCCACCAGCAGGGCTACAGGGGCCGAGCAGTTCTTC. Encoded protein: CATSRATGAEQFF. This chain connects TRBV15 to TRBJ2-1; 7 positions agree with TRBD1. J lost 10 bases, V lost 3 bases, and 6 bases had no gene match. The germline V gene has CDR1 LNHNV and CDR2 YYDKDF (reference sequence). This CDR3 region has 13 residues.

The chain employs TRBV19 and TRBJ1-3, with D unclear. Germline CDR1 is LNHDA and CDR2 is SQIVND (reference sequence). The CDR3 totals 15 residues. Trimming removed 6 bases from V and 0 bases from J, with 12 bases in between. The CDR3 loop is CASRVGGNSGNTIYF. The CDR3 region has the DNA TGTGCCAGTAGGGTCGGCGGGAACTCTGGAAACACCATATATTTT.

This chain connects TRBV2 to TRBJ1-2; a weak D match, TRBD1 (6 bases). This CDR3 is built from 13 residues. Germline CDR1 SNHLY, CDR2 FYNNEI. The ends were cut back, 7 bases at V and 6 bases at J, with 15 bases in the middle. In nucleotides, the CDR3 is TGTGCCAGCATGAGGACAGAACCTAATGGCTACACCTTC. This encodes CASMRTEPNGYTF.

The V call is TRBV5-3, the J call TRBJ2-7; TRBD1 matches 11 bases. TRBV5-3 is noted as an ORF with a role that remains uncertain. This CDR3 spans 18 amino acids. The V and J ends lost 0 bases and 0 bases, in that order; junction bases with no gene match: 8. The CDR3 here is CARSLGGTGGESSYEQYF. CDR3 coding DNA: TGTGCCAGAAGCTTGGGAGGGACAGGGGGTGAAAGCTCCTACGAGCAGTACTTC.

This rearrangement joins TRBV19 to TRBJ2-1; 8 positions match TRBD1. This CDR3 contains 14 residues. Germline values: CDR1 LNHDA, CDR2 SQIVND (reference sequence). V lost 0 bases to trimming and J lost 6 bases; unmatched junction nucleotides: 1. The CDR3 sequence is CASSIETGANEQFF. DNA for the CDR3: TGTGCCAGTAGTATAGAGACAGGGGCCAATGAGCAGTTCTTC.

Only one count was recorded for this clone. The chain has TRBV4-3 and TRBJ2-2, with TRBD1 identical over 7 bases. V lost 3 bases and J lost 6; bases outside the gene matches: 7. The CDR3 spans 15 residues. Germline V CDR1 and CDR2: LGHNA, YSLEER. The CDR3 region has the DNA TGCGCCAGCAGCCATACCGTTACAGGGGCCGGGGAGCTGTTTTTT. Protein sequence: CASSHTVTGAGELFF.

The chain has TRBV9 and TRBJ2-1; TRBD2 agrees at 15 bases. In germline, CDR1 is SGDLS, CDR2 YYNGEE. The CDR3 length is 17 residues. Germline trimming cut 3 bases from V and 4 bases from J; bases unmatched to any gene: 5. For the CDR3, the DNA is TGTGCCAGCAGCGCACGGACTAGCGGGGGGGGATACAATGAGCAGTTCTTC. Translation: CASSARTSGGGYNEQFF.

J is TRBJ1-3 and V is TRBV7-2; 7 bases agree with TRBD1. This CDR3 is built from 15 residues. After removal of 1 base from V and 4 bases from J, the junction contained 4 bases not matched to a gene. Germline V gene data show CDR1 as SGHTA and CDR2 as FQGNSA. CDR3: CASSLVGGRGNTIYF. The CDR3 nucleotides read TGTGCCAGCAGCTTAGTAGGGGGCAGGGGAAACACCATATATTTT.

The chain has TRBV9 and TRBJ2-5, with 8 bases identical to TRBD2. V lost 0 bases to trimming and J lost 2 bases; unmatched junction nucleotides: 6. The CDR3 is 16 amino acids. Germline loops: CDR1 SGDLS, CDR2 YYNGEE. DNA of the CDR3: TGTGCCAGCAGCGTAGGCGGCGGGGGGCGACAAGAGACCCAGTACTTC. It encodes CASSVGGGGRQETQYF.

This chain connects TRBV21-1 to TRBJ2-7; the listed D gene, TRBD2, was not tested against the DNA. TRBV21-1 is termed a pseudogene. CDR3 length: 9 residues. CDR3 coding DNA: TGTGCCGGAGACCGCGGCCCGTACTTC. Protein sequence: CAGDRGPYF.

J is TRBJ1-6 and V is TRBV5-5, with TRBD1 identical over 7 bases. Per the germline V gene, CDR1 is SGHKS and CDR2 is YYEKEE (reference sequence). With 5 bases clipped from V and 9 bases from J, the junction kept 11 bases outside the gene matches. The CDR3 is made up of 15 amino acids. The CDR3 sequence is CASRIQDRIGSPLHF. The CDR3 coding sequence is TGTGCCAGCAGGATCCAGGACAGGATAGGTTCACCCCTCCACTTT.

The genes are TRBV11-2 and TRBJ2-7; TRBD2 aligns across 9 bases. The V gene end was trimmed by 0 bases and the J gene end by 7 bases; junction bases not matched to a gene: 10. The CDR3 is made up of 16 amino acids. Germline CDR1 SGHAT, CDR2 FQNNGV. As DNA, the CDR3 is TGTGCCAGCAGCTTAGAGTGGCGGGGGGGCCCGGTAGAGCAGTACTTC. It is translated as CASSLEWRGGPVEQYF.

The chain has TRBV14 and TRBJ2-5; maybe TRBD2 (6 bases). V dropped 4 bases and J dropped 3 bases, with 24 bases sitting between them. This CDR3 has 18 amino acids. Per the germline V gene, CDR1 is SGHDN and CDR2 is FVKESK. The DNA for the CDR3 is TGTGCCAGCAGCCCGATGCGGTTGCGTGGGGGAGGTAAAGAGACCCAGTACTTC. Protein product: CASSPMRLRGGGKETQYF.

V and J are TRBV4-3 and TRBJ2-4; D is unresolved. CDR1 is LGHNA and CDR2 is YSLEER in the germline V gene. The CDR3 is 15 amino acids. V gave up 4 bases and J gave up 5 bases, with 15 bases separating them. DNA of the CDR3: TGCGCCAGCAGCCCCCGGCGGAGTGGTGAAAACATTCAGTACTTC. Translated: CASSPRRSGENIQYF.